One and the same sample provided the 5 T cell receptor beta chains below, sequenced in a study of cytomegalovirus exposure and HLA in healthy donors. The PCR employed 60 Vbeta primers together with 13 Jbeta primers. Clones were read by immunoSEQ multiplex PCR, and TCRdb kept only the in-frame ones, dropping some. The data hold roughly 180,000 clones, with roughly 79% observed a single time. Sequencing used PBMCs. The receptors here all came from a male donor in good health and CMV-seronegative.

The V call is TRBV4-2, the J call TRBJ1-6; D may be TRBD1 (5 bases). This CDR3 region has 15 residues. Per the germline V gene, CDR1 is LGHNA and CDR2 is YNFKEQ. V dropped 2 bases and J dropped 1 base, with 6 bases sitting between them. CDR3 amino acids: CASSQQGSYNSPLHF. The CDR3 DNA follows: TGTGCCAGCAGCCAACAGGGATCCTATAATTCACCCCTCCACTTT.

The chain has TRBV10-2 and TRBJ2-5; D is ambiguous. This CDR3 region has 12 residues. Germline lookup yields CDR1 WSHSY and CDR2 SAAADI. V was trimmed by 0 bases and J by 4 bases, leaving 3 bases between them. The CDR3 protein is CASSESRETQYF. CDR3 coding DNA: TGCGCCAGCAGTGAGTCCAGAGAGACCCAGTACTTC.

This chain joins TRBV25-1 and TRBJ1-6; tentatively, D is TRBD1 (5 bases). This CDR3 is built from 15 residues. Germline V gene data show CDR1 as MGHDK and CDR2 as SYGVNS. V gave up 0 bases and J gave up 9 bases, with 12 bases separating them. This CDR3 reads CASSEYGRVFSPLHF. The CDR3 nucleotides are TGTGCCAGCAGTGAATACGGCAGGGTTTTTTCACCCCTCCACTTT.

The V call is TRBV7-6, the J call TRBJ2-1, with D possibly matching TRBD2 (6 bases). Germline V gene lookup returns CDR1 SGHVS and CDR2 FNYEAQ. V gave up 2 bases and J gave up 2 bases, with 19 bases separating them. CDR3 length: 18 residues. CDR3 amino acids: CASSLRPARDRAYNEQFF. CDR3 sequence (DNA): TGTGCCAGCAGCTTACGACCGGCGCGGGACCGGGCCTACAATGAGCAGTTCTTC.

CDR3 amino acids: CASSQRQPWGETQYF. The CDR3 DNA reads TGTGCCAGCAGCCAACGACAGCCCTGGGGTGAGACCCAGTACTTC. The chain has TRBV11-3 and TRBJ2-5, with a tentative D call TRBD1 (5 bases). Trimming stripped 5 bases from V and 5 bases from J, with 18 bases between. The germline CDR1 and CDR2 sequences are SGHNT and YENEEA. The CDR3 runs 15 residues.